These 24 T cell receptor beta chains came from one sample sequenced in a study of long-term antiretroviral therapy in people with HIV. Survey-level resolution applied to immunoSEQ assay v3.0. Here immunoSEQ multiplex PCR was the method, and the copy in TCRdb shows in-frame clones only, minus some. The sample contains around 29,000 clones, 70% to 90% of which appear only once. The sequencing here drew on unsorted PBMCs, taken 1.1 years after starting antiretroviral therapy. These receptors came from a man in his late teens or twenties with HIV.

CDR3 DNA sequence: TGTGCCAGCAGCCAGGCGATCACGGATAGCAATCAGCCCCAGCATTTT. Its translation is CASSQAITDSNQPQHF. The chain carries TRBV4-2 and TRBJ1-5; no reliable D call. Trimming pared 3 bases from V and 0 bases from J, leaving 12 bases between. This CDR3 is 16 amino acids long. From germline, CDR1 is LGHNA and CDR2 YNFKEQ.

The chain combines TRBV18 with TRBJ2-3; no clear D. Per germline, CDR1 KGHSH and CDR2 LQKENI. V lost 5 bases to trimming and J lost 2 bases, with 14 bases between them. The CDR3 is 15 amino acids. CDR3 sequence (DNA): TGTGCCAGCTCAATGCAGGAACCGGTCACAGATACGCAGTATTTT. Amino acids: CASSMQEPVTDTQYF.

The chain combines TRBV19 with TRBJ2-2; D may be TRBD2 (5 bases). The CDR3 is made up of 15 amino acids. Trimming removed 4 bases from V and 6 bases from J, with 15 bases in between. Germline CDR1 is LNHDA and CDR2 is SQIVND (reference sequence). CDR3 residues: CASSTLTTRAGELFF. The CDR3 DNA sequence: TGTGCCAGTAGTACCCTGACAACGAGGGCCGGGGAGCTGTTTTTT.

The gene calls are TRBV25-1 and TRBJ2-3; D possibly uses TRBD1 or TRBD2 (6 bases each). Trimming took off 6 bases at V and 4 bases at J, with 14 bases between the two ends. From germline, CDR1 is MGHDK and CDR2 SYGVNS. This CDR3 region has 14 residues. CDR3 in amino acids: CASRAPGAPDTQYF. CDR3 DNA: TGTGCCAGCAGAGCCCCGGGGGCCCCAGATACGCAGTATTTT.

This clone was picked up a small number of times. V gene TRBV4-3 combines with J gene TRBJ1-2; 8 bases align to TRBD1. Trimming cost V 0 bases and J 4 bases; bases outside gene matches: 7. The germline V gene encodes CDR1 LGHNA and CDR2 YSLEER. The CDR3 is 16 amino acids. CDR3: CASSQDSADRVYGYTF. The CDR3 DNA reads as TGCGCCAGCAGCCAAGATTCTGCGGACAGGGTCTATGGCTACACCTTC.

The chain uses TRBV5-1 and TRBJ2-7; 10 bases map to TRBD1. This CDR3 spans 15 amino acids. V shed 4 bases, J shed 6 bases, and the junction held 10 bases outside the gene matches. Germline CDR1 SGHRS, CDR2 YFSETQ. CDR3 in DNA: TGCGCCAGCAGCCCGGGACAGGGGAGCCTCCGCGAGCAGTACTTC. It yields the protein CASSPGQGSLREQYF.

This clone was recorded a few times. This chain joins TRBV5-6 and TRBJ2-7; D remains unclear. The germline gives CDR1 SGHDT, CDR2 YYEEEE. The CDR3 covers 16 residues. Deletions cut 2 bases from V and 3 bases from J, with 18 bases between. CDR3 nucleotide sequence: TGTGCCAGCAGCTTCCCCGGAGCATACCCCTACTACGAGCAGTACTTC. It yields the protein CASSFPGAYPYYEQYF.

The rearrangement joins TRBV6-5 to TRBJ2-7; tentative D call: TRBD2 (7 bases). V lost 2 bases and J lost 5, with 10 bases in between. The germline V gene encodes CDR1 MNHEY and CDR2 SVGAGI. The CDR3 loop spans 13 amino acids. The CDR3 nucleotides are TGTGCCAGCAGTTACGAGGGGGGGGACGAGCAGTACTTC. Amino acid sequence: CASSYEGGDEQYF.

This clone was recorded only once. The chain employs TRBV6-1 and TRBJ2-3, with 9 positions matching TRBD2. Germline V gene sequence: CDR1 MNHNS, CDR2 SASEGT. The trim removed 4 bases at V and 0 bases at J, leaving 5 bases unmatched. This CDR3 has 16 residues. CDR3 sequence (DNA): TGTGCCAGCAGTGCATATAGCGGGGGAAGCACAGATACGCAGTATTTT. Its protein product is CASSAYSGGSTDTQYF.

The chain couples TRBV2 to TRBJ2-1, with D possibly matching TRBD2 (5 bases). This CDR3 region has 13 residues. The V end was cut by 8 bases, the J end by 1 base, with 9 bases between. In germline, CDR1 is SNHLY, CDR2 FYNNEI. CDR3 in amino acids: CASGLWSYNEQFF. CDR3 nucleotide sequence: TGTGCCAGCGGACTTTGGTCCTACAATGAGCAGTTCTTC.

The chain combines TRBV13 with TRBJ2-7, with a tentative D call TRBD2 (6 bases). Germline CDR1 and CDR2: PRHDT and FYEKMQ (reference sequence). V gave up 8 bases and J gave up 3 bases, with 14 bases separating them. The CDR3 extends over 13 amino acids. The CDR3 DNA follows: TGTGCCAGCCCACAGGCTAGCGACTACGAGCAGTACTTC. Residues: CASPQASDYEQYF.

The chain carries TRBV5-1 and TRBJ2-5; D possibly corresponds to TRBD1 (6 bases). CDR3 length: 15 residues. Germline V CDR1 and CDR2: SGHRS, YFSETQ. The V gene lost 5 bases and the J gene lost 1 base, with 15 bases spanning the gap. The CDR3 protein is CASRQGESVQETQYF. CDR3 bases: TGCGCCAGCAGACAGGGCGAATCGGTCCAAGAGACCCAGTACTTC. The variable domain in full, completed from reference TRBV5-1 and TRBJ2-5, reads KAGVTQTPRYLIKTRGQQVTLSCSPISGHRSVSWYQQTPGQGLQFLFEYFSETQRNKGNFPGRFSGRQFSNSRSEMNVSTLELGDSALYLCASRQGESVQETQYFGPGTRLLVL.

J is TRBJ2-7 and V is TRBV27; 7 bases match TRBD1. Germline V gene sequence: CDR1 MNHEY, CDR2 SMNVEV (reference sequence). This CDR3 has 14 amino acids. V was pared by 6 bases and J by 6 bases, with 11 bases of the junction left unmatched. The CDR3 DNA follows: TGTGCCAGCAGGCCCGTCGACAGGGCGGGCGAGCAGTACTTC. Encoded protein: CASRPVDRAGEQYF.

The CDR3 nucleotides read TGTGCCAGCAGCTTAAGGCCGCCGACCGAGGGGTCCGAGCAGTACTTC. It is translated as CASSLRPPTEGSEQYF. The chain uses TRBV7-2 and TRBJ2-7; D assignment may be TRBD1 or TRBD2 (5 bases each). Trimming stripped 2 bases from V and 6 bases from J, with 20 bases between. Germline assignment: CDR1 SGHTA and CDR2 FQGNSA. CDR3 length: 16 amino acids.

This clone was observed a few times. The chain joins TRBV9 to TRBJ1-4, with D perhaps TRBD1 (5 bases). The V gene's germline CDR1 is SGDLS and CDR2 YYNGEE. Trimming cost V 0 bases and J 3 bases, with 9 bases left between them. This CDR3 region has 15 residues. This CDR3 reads CASSVVGGPNEKLFF. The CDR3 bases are TGTGCCAGCAGCGTAGTGGGGGGACCTAATGAAAAACTGTTTTTT.

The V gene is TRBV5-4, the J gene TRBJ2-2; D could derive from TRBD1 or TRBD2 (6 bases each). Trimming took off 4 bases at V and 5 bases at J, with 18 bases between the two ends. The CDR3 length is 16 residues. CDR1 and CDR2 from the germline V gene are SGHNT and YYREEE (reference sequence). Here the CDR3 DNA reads TGTGCCAGCAGCCCCCCTTCGGGGGCGGGGACCGGGGAGCTGTTTTTT. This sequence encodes CASSPPSGAGTGELFF.

In DNA form, the CDR3 reads TGTGCCAGCAGCTTAACGCTAGCCGATGGCTACACCTTC. Translated, it gives CASSLTLADGYTF. J is TRBJ1-2 and V is TRBV7-2; no firm D call. This CDR3 is built from 13 residues. V was trimmed by 2 bases and J by 6 bases, leaving 10 bases between them. The V gene's germline CDR1 is SGHTA and CDR2 FQGNSA.

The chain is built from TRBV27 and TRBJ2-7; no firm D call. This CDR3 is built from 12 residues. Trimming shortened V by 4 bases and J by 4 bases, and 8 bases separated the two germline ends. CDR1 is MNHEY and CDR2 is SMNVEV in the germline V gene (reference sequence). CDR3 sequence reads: CASSSTAYEQYF. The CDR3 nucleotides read TGTGCCAGCAGTTCAACAGCGTACGAGCAGTACTTC.

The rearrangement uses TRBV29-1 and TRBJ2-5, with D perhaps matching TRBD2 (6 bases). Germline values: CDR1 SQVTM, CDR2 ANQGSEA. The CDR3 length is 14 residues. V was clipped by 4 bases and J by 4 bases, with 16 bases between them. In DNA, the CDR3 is TGCAGCGTTGTCCGGCGTACTAGCTCAGAGACCCAGTACTTC. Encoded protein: CSVVRRTSSETQYF.

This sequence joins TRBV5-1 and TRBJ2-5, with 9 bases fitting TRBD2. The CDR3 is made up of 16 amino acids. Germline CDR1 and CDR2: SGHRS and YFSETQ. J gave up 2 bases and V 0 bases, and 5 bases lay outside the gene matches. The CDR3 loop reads CASSLGPSGEQETQYF. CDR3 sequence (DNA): TGCGCCAGCAGCTTGGGGCCTAGCGGGGAACAAGAGACCCAGTACTTC.

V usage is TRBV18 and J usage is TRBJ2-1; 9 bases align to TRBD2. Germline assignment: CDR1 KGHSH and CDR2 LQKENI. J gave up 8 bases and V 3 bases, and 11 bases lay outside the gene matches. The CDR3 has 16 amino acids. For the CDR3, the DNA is TGTGCCAGCTCACCTCTTGCGGGAGGGCCTTCGGATGAGCAGTTCTTC. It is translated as CASSPLAGGPSDEQFF.

CDR3 region: CASSVVMPPFANQPQHF. The CDR3 region has the DNA TGTGCCAGCAGCGTAGTCATGCCGCCCTTCGCCAATCAGCCCCAGCATTTT. J is TRBJ1-5 and V is TRBV9, with D uncertain. The CDR3 totals 17 residues. V lost 0 bases to trimming and J lost 3 bases, with 16 bases between them. CDR1 SGDLS and CDR2 YYNGEE come from the germline V gene. The whole variable domain, remainder taken from reference TRBV9 and TRBJ1-5, is DSGVTQTPKHLITATGQRVTLRCSPRSGDLSVYWYQQSLDQGLQFLIQYYNGEERAKGNILERFSAQQFPDLHSELNLSSLELGDSALYFCASSVVMPPFANQPQHFGDGTRLSIL.

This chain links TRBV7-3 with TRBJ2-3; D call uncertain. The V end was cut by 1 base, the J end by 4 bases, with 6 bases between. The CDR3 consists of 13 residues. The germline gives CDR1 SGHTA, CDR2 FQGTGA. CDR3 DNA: TGTGCCAGCAGCTTAAGTAAGGCAGATACGCAGTATTTT. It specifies CASSLSKADTQYF.

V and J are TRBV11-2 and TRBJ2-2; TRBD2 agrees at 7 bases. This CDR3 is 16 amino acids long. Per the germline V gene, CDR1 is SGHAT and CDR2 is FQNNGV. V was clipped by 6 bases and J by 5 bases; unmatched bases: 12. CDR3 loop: CASRGGVAEDTGELFF. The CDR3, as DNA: TGTGCCAGCAGGGGGGGGGTAGCCGAAGATACCGGGGAGCTGTTTTTT.